A selection of T cell receptor beta chains follows, all from one sample in a study of tumor-infiltrating lymphocytes in primary liver carcinoma. TCRdb reanalysed the multiplex PCR reads using MiXCR and keeps one entry per CDR3 protein. The sample lists roughly 200,000 distinct CDR3 sequences; approximately 80% were seen once. Sequenced input: tumor tissue from primary liver carcinoma. The receptor set was obtained from a man in his forties or fifties with primary liver carcinoma and hepatitis B virus infection. CDR3s include the opening cysteine and the closing phenylalanine or tryptophan. The D gene is left open where the match is weak. Clone size, where shown, is once, few, many, or a class for clones that have expanded.

j_call v_call clone_size d_call cdr3_aa cdr3_nt
TRBJ2-5 TRBV24-1 . TRBD1 CATRWSGQGSYEHYF TGTGCCACCAGGTGGTCGGGACAGGGGTCCTACGAGCACTACTTC
TRBJ2-3 TRBV4-3 . . CASSLRSLSTDTQYF TGTGCCAGCAGCCTTCGGTCTCTAAGCACAGATACGCAGTATTTT
TRBJ1-1 TRBV9 few . CASSVDESDTEAFF TGTGCCAGCAGCGTAGATGAGAGCGACACTGAAGCTTTCTTT
TRBJ1-1 TRBV4-2 . TRBD1 CASCEAGTENTEAFF TGTGCCAGCTGCGAAGCCGGGACAGAAAACACTGAAGCTTTCTTT
TRBJ2-2 TRBV4-1 . . CANSHDPGAPGELFF TGCGCCAACAGCCATGACCCGGGGGCTCCCGGGGAGCTGTTTTTT
TRBJ1-1 TRBV6-2/TRBV6-3 . . CASTITWTRVLTEAFF TGTGCCAGCACTATAACCTGGACGAGGGTACTCACTGAAGCTTTCTTT
TRBJ2-1 TRBV12-3/TRBV12-4 . . CASSVHLEGERFF TGTGCCAGCAGTGTCCACTTAGAGGGTGAGCGGTTCTTC
TRBJ2-7 TRBV11-1 . . CVSSSSRHSSYEQYF TGTGTCAGCAGCTCATCCCGGCACTCCTCGTACGAGCAGTACTTC
TRBJ2-7 TRBV2 . . CASSEESGTEQYF TGTGCCAGTAGTGAAGAATCAGGGACCGAGCAGTATTTC
TRBJ2-1 TRBV11-2 . TRBD2 CASSSLLAGVVDEHVF TGTGCCAGCAGCTCGTTACTAGCGGGAGTCGTAGATGAGCACGTCTTC
TRBJ2-7 TRBV29-1 . TRBD2 CRVGPSGRDEQYF TGCAGAGTTGGTCCTAGCGGGAGGGACGAGCAGTATTTC
TRBJ2-5 TRBV29-1 few TRBD1 CCVWGTGETQYF TGCTGCGTCTGGGGGACAGGGGAGACACAGTACTTC
TRBJ2-2 TRBV6-6 . TRBD1 CASNSLTGVTGELIF TGTGCCAGCAATTCCCTGACAGGGGTTACCGGGGAGCTGATTTTT
TRBJ2-3 TRBV4-2 . . CACSPKAGLADTQYF TGTGCCTGCAGCCCTAAGGCGGGACTCGCAGATACACAGTATTTT
TRBJ1-5 TRBV10-3 . . CDISGTGSNNQPQHF TGTGACATCAGTGGAACAGGGTCTAACAATCAGCCCCAGCATTTT
TRBJ2-4 TRBV11-3 . . CANSLGAIAKNIQYF TGTGCCAACAGCCTCGGGGCGATAGCCAAAAACATTCAGTACTTC
TRBJ2-5 TRBV29-1 once TRBD1 CSVKANRGRSETQYF TGCAGCGTTAAAGCGAACAGGGGGCGATCAGAGACCCAGTACTTC
TRBJ2-1 TRBV4-2 . . CASSNESGGNYNEQFF TGTGCCAGCAGCAACGAGAGCGGCGGGAACTACAATGAGCAGTTCTTC
TRBJ1-3 TRBV6-5 . . CASSFGQGIVGNTIYF .
TRBJ1-2 TRBV6-5 . . CARSSGVGVVNYGYTF TGTGCCAGGAGTTCCGGGGTCGGGGTCGTCAACTACGGCTACACCTTC